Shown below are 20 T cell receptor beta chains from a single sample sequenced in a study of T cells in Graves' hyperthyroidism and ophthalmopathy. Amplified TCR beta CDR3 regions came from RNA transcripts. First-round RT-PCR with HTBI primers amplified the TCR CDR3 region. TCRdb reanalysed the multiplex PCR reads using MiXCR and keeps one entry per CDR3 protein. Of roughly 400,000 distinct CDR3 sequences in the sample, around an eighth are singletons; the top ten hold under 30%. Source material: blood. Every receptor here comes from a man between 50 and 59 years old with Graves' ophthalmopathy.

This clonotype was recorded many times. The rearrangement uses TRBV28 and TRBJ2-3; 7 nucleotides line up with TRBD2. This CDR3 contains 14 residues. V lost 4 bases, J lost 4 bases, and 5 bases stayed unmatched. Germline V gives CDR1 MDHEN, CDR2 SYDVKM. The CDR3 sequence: CASSWGGSPDTQYF. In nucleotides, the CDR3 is TGTGCCAGCAGTTGGGGAGGGTCCCCAGATACGCAGTATTTT.

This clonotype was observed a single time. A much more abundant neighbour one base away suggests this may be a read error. The CDR3 bases are TGTGCCAGCAGCCCCTCGGACAGGCTTAAGCAGTTCTTC. This encodes CASSPSDRLKQFF. V and J are TRBV9 and TRBJ2-1; 7 bases agree with TRBD1. Trimming at V came to 4 bases and at J to 11 bases, leaving 9 bases not matched to a gene. Germline loops: CDR1 SGDLS, CDR2 YYNGEE. The CDR3 spans 13 residues.

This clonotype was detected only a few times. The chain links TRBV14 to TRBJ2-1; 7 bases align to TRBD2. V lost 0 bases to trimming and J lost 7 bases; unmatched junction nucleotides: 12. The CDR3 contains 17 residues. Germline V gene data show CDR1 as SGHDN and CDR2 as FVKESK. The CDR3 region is CASSQDYPAGLGNEQFF. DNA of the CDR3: TGTGCCAGCAGCCAAGATTACCCAGCGGGACTCGGGAATGAGCAGTTCTTC.

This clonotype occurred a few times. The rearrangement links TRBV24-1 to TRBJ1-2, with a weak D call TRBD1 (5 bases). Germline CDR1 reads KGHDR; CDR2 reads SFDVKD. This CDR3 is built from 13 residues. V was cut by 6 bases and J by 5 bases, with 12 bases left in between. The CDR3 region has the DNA TGTGCCACCAGTACGGGACTCATGTATGGCTACACCTTC. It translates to CATSTGLMYGYTF.

The CDR3 DNA follows: TGCAGCGTTGTGTTACTTCGCTCCTACAATGAGCAGTTCTTC. This encodes CSVVLLRSYNEQFF. The chain carries TRBV29-1 and TRBJ2-1, with D hard to call. CDR1 is SQVTM and CDR2 is ANQGSEA in the germline V gene. The CDR3 sequence is 14 residues long. V was trimmed by 4 bases and J by 0 bases, leaving 10 bases between them.

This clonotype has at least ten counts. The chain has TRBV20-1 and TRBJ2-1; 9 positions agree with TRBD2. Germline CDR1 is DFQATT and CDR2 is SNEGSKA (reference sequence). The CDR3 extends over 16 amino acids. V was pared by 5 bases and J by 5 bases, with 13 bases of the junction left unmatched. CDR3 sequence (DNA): TGCAGTGCTTCCGGGACTAGCAGCAAACAGAACAATGAGCAGTTCTTC. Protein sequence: CSASGTSSKQNNEQFF.

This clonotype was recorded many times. As DNA, the CDR3 is TGTGCCAGCAGCGTAGACGGCAGGGAGACCTACAATGAGCAGTTCTTC. Its protein product is CASSVDGRETYNEQFF. This sequence joins TRBV9 and TRBJ2-1; D is possibly TRBD1 or TRBD2 (5 bases each). Germline CDR1 SGDLS, CDR2 YYNGEE. The CDR3 runs to 16 residues. The V and J ends lost 0 bases and 2 bases respectively, with 12 bases between them.

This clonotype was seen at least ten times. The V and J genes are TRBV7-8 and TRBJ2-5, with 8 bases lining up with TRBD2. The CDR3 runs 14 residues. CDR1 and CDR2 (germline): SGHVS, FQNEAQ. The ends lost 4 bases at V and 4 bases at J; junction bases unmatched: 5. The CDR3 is CASSYSTSVETQYF. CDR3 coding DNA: TGTGCCAGCAGCTATTCGACTAGCGTAGAGACCCAGTACTTC.

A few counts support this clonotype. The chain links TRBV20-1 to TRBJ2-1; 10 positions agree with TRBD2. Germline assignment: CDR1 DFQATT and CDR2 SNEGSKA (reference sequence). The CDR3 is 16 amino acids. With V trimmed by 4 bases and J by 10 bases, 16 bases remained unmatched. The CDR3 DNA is TGCAGTGCTACCCGGACTAGCGGCAGAGGGGGAGGGGAGCAGTTCTTC. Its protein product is CSATRTSGRGGGEQFF.

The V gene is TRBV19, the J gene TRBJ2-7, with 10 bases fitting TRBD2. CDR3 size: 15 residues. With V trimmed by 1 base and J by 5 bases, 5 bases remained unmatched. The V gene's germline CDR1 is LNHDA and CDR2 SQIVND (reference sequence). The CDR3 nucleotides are TGTGCCAGTAGTATAGGAAGCAGCGGGAGGGACGAGCAGTACTTC. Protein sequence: CASSIGSSGRDEQYF.

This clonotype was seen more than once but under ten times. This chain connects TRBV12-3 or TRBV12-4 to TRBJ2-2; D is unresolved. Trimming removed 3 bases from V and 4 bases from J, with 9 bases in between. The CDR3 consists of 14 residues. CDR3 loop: CASSFFKGTGELFF. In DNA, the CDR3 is TGTGCCAGCAGTTTCTTCAAGGGCACCGGGGAGCTGTTTTTT.

This CDR3 is CASMPLSGVRDNEQFF. CDR3 sequence (DNA): TGTGCCAGCATGCCCCTAAGCGGGGTTAGGGACAATGAGCAGTTCTTC. The chain employs TRBV25-1 and TRBJ2-1; TRBD2 aligns across 7 bases. This CDR3 contains 16 residues. V lost 7 bases, J lost 5 bases, and 14 bases stayed unmatched. Per germline, CDR1 MGHDK and CDR2 SYGVNS.

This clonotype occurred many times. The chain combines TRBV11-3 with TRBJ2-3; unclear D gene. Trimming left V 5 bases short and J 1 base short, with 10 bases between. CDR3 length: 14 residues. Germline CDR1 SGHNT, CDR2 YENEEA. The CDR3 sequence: CASSPQGGTDTQYF. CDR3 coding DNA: TGTGCCAGCAGCCCCCAAGGAGGCACAGATACGCAGTATTTT.

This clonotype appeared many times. CDR3 in DNA: TGTGCCAGCAGTTTAAGAGCAGGGAAAGATGGGGCCAACGTCCTGACTTTC. Translated: CASSLRAGKDGANVLTF. The rearrangement links TRBV28 to TRBJ2-6, with TRBD1 as a possible D gene (5 bases). In germline, CDR1 is MDHEN, CDR2 SYDVKM. The germline V and J ends were trimmed by 2 bases and 3 bases, with 14 bases remaining between them. CDR3 length equals 17 residues.

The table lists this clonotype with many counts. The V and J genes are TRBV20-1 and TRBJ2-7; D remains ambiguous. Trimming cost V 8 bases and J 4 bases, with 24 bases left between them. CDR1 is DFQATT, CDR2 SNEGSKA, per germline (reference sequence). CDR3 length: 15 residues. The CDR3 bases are TGCAGTCCATCATCCGCGAGGACCCCCGTGTACGAGCAGTACTTC. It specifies CSPSSARTPVYEQYF.

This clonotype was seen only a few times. As DNA, the CDR3 is TGCAGTGCTAGGTATACGGGACTAGCGGGAGGTTATGAGCAGTTCTTC. Protein: CSARYTGLAGGYEQFF. The V and J genes are TRBV20-1 and TRBJ2-1; 15 bases are shared with TRBD2. Losses at the gene ends were 3 bases for V and 8 bases for J; bases not matched to a gene: 8. This CDR3 has 16 amino acids. Germline assignment: CDR1 DFQATT and CDR2 SNEGSKA (reference sequence).

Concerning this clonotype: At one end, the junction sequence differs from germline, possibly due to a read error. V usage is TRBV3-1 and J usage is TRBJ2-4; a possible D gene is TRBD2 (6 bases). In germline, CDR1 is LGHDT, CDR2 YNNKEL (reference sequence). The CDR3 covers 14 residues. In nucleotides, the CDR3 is TGTGCCGGCAGCCAAACGATGACTAGTTTTTTTCAGTACTTC. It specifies CAGSQTMTSFFQYF.

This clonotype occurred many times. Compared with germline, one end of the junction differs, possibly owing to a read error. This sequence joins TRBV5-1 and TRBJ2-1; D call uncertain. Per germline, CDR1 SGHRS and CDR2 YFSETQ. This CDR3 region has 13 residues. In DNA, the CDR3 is TGTGCCAGCAGCTTAGGATTATACAATGAGCAGTTCTTC. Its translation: CASSLGLYNEQFF.

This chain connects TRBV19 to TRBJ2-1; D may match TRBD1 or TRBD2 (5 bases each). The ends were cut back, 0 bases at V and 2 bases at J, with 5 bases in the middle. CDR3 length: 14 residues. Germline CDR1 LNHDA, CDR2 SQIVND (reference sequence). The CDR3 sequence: CASSIEGPYNEQFF. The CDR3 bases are TGTGCCAGTAGTATAGAGGGACCCTACAATGAGCAGTTCTTC.

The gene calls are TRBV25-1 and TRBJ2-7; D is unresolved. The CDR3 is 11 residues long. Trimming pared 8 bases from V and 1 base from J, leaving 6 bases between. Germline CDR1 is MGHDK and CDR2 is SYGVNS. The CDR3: CASANSYEQYF. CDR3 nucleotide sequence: TGTGCCAGCGCGAATTCCTACGAGCAGTACTTC.